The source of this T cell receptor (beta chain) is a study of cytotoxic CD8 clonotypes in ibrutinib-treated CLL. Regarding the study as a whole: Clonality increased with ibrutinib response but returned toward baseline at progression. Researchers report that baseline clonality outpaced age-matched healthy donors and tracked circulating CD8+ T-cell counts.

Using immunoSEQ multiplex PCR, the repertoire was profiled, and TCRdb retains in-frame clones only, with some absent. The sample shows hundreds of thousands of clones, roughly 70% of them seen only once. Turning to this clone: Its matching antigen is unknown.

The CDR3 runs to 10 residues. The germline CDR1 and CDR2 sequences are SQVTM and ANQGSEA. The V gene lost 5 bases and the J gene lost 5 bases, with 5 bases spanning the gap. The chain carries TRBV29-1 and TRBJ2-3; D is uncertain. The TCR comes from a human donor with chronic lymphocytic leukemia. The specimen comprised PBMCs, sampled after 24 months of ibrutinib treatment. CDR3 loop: CSVFRDTQYF. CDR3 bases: TGCAGCGTTTTCAGAGATACGCAGTATTTT.